These 21 T cell receptor beta chains came from one sample sequenced in a study of CXCR3-negative and CXCR3-positive naive CD8 T cells (dated by TCRdb to the late 2010s). Sequencing relied on a NextSeq 550. The Human TCR Profiling Kit (MiLaboratory) was used to make UMI-labeled 5' RACE TRB cDNA libraries. TCRdb reprocessed the sequencing reads and holds a single record per CDR3 protein sequence, with no DNA. The table for this sample lists about 120,000 distinct CDR3 sequences. The ten largest clones represent nearly 0.5% of the sample. Sequenced material: naive CXCR3- CD8+ T cells from blood. The intended sense of this specimen's cell subset or site label: CD45RO-CCR7+CD27+CD95- naive CD8+ T cells lacking CXCR3 (TNR3-). These receptors all come from a human donor in good health. Some clones in this sample may be carry-over from other donors' samples.

This chain links TRBV5-1 with TRBJ2-1; the D call from TCRdb, TRBD2, cannot be confirmed without DNA. Per germline, CDR1 SGHRS and CDR2 YFSETQ. The CDR3 length is 16 residues. This chain's CDR3 is CASSLAPSGSSNEQFF.

V is TRBV7-6 and J is TRBJ2-2. CDR1 is SGHVS and CDR2 is FNYEAQ in the germline V gene. The CDR3 is 12 residues long. The CDR3 here is CASSGNTGELFF.

This chain uses TRBV6-5 with TRBJ2-7; TCRdb picks TRBD2, but there is no DNA to check that call. The germline V gene encodes CDR1 MNHEY and CDR2 SVGAGI. The CDR3 is 14 amino acids. CDR3 protein: CASSYGGNGHEQYF.

The rearrangement uses TRBV18 and TRBJ2-7; TCRdb's D call of TRBD1 is untestable without DNA. CDR1 KGHSH and CDR2 LQKENI come from the germline V gene. The CDR3 is made up of 16 amino acids. CDR3 protein: CASSPPTGQGAYEQYF.

The chain links TRBV7-9 to TRBJ1-5; TCRdb lists TRBD1, though no DNA is available to test this call. Germline-derived CDR1 and CDR2 are SEHNR and FQNEAQ (reference sequence). The CDR3 totals 19 residues. CDR3 amino acids: CASSLDAEEDRAGRQPQHF.

The rearrangement links TRBV20-1 to TRBJ2-3; the D gene TCRdb calls, TRBD2, cannot be checked with no DNA. The V gene's germline CDR1 is DFQATT and CDR2 SNEGSKA (reference sequence). The CDR3 contains 16 residues. CDR3: CSARDRSGRGTDTQYF.

The CDR3 here is CASSQDLGGDYEQYF. This chain links TRBV3-1 with TRBJ2-7; TCRdb lists TRBD1, though no DNA is available to test this call. Looked up from germline, CDR1 is LGHDT and CDR2 is YNNKEL (reference sequence). This CDR3 contains 15 residues.

V usage is TRBV7-9 and J usage is TRBJ1-3. Germline lookup yields CDR1 SEHNR and CDR2 FQNEAQ (reference sequence). The CDR3 has 12 amino acids. The CDR3 loop reads CASSDQGNTIYF. Filled out from reference TRBV7-9 and TRBJ1-3, the complete variable domain reads DTGVSQNPRHKITKRGQNVTFRCDPISEHNRLYWYRQTLGQGPEFLTYFQNEAQLEKSRLLSDRFSAERPKGSFSTLEIQRTEQGDSAMYLCASSDQGNTIYFGEGSWLTVV.

The V call is TRBV28, the J call TRBJ2-3. Germline V gives CDR1 MDHEN, CDR2 SYDVKM. The CDR3 runs to 12 residues. CDR3 amino acids: CARSLNPDTQYF.

The rearrangement joins TRBV19 to TRBJ2-3; TCRdb names TRBD2, which stays unverified in the absence of DNA. Germline-derived CDR1 and CDR2 are LNHDA and SQIVND (reference sequence). The length of the CDR3 is 21 residues. The CDR3 is CASSTYSGTSGSLEDTDTQYF.

The chain combines TRBV27 with TRBJ2-7; no DNA is available, so the TRBD1 call from TCRdb remains unchecked. The CDR3 sequence is 14 residues long. Per the germline V gene, CDR1 is MNHEY and CDR2 is SMNVEV (reference sequence). The CDR3 protein is CASSYGGSTYEQYF.

CDR3 amino acids: CASSQDSGTSGGAYEQYF. V usage is TRBV4-3 and J usage is TRBJ2-7; lacking DNA, the TRBD2 call made by TCRdb goes unchecked. Germline values: CDR1 LGHNA, CDR2 YSLEER. CDR3 length: 18 amino acids.

The chain links TRBV9 to TRBJ2-1; no DNA is available, so the TRBD1 call from TCRdb remains unchecked. The CDR3 loop spans 16 amino acids. CDR1 SGDLS and CDR2 YYNGEE come from the germline V gene. CDR3 in amino acids: CASSVGPGASYNEQFF.

The chain employs TRBV27 and TRBJ2-1; TCRdb names TRBD2, which stays unverified in the absence of DNA. CDR1 and CDR2 from the germline V gene are MNHEY and SMNVEV (reference sequence). This CDR3 contains 14 residues. This chain's CDR3 is CASSLGTFYNEQFF.

The chain employs TRBV4-1 and TRBJ1-5; the D call of TRBD1 rests on TCRdb alone, since no DNA is present to check it. Germline values: CDR1 MGHRA, CDR2 YSYEKL. The CDR3 is made up of 15 amino acids. The CDR3 loop is CASSQGGTGWAPQHF.

The V and J genes are TRBV19 and TRBJ1-1. Germline CDR1 LNHDA, CDR2 SQIVND (reference sequence). The CDR3 runs 12 residues. The CDR3 here is CASSPGNTEAFF.

The chain recombines TRBV28 with TRBJ2-1; TCRdb returns TRBD2, unconfirmable since there is no DNA. Germline assignment: CDR1 MDHEN and CDR2 SYDVKM. The length of the CDR3 is 15 residues. CDR3 sequence: CASSQVGPSYNEQFF.

The V call is TRBV24-1, the J call TRBJ2-5; the TCRdb D gene call, TRBD1, has no DNA to confirm it. The CDR3 consists of 18 residues. Germline lookup yields CDR1 KGHDR and CDR2 SFDVKD. CDR3 sequence reads: CATSDSLGDRGDQETQYF.

The chain couples TRBV20-1 to TRBJ2-7; with no DNA, the TCRdb D assignment of TRBD2 cannot be verified. Germline CDR1 DFQATT, CDR2 SNEGSKA (reference sequence). The CDR3 runs to 14 residues. CDR3 in amino acids: CSANWEGPPYEQYF.

The CDR3 is CASSYSGGLADGSYEQYF. The rearrangement links TRBV6-2 or TRBV6-3 to TRBJ2-7; lacking DNA, the TRBD2 call made by TCRdb goes unchecked. Looked up from germline, CDR1 is MNHEY and CDR2 is SVGEGT. The CDR3 is 18 residues long.

The chain couples TRBV29-1 to TRBJ2-5; the D call from TCRdb, TRBD2, cannot be confirmed without DNA. The CDR3 runs to 13 residues. The V gene's germline CDR1 is SQVTM and CDR2 ANQGSEA. CDR3: CSVPAGSQETQYF.